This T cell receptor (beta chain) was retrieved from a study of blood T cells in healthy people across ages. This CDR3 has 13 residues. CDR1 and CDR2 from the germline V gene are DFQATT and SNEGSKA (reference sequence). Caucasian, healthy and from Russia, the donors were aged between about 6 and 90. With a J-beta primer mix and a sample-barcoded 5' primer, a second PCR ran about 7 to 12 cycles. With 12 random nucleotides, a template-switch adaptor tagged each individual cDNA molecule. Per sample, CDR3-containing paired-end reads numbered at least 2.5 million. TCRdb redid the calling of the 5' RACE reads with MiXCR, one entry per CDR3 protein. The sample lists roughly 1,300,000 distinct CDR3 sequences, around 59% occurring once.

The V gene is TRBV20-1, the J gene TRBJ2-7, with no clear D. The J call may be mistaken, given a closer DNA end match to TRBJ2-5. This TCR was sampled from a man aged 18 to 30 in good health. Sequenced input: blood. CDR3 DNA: TGCAGTGCTAGAGAGACGTTCCGCGAGACCCAGTACTTC. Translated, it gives CSARETFRETQYF.